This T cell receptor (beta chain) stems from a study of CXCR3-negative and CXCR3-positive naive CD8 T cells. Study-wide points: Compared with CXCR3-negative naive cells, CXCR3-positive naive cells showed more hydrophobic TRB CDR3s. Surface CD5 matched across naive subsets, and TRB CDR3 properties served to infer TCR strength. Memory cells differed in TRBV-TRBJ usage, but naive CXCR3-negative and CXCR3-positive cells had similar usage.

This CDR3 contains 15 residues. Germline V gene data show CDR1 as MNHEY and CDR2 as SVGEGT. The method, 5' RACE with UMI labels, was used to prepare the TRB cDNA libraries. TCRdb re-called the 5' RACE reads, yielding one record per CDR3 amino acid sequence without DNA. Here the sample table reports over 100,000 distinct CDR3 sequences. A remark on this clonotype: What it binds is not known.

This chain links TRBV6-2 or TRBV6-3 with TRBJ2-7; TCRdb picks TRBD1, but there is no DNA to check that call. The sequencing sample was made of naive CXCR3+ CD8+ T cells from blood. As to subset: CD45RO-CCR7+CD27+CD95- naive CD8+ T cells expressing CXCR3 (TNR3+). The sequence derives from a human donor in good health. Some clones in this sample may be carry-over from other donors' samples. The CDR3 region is CASRYSDSAAYEQYF.